This TCR beta chain was recovered during a study of blood T cell repertoires in COVID-19. The wider study: COVID-19 samples from acute and convalescent phases originated in the United States, Italy and Spain.

Repertoires were generated with immunoSEQ multiplex PCR, while TCRdb's copy carries only in-frame clones and drops some. Among 120,000 or so clones listed, about 88% were seen once. Trimming removed 4 bases at V and 7 bases at J, with 13 bases between. The CDR3 totals 13 residues. Germline V lookup: CDR1 SGHVS, CDR2 FQNEAQ. The genes are TRBV7-8 and TRBJ1-2; D possibly corresponds to TRBD1 (5 bases). This receptor was identified in a woman older than 75 with acute or convalescent COVID-19. Source material: peripheral blood. CDR3 bases: TGTGCCAGCAGCTATAGCAGGGTTACTGGCTACACCTTC. It specifies CASSYSRVTGYTF.